A selection of T cell receptor beta chains follows, all from one sample in a study of regulatory T cells in long-lasting Graves disease. TCRdb redid the calling of the multiplex PCR reads with MiXCR, one entry per CDR3 protein. The table records around 240,000 distinct CDR3 sequences, about 20% of them present only once. These same data were also listed under a study on T cells in Graves' hyperthyroidism and ophthalmopathy.

Sequencing was performed on peripheral blood mononuclear cells (PBMCs), taken at new diagnosis, from a patient treated with antithyroid drugs. These receptors originate from a woman aged 25 to 45 with Graves disease. CDR3s leave out the opening cysteine and the closing phenylalanine or tryptophan. The D gene is left open where the match is weak. Clone size is given for some rows only: seen once, a few or many times, or a class if the clone is expanded.

TRBV6-1	.	many	9	ASTTGLEQY
TRBV24-1	.	.	13	ATSDSRGKGETQY
TRBV7-9	.	many	14	ASSLGWSGGEQPQH
TRBV18	.	many	11	ASSPYGSYEQY
TRBV19	.	.	12	ASRDPALYNEQF
TRBV18	.	many	10	ASSRRQQPQH
TRBV18	.	many	11	ASSTSITDTQY
TRBV20-1	TRBD1	many	12	SATIRQGSSGYT
TRBV5-1	TRBD2	many	14	ASSRGQRGDGNEQF
TRBV20-1	TRBD2	many	12	SARGGLAYNEQF
TRBV9	.	many	14	ASSVLQGAGIYEQY
TRBV10-2	.	.	11	ATFTGKRYEQY
TRBV3-1	TRBD2	many	14	ASSQDGGGSSYEQY
TRBV12-3/TRBV12-4	TRBD1	many	17	ASYTQGTLPPLINYGYT
TRBV7-2	.	many	13	ASTRKMGSHSPLH
TRBV7-9	TRBD1	many	13	ASSLVDRVGTEAF
TRBV7-7	.	.	12	ASRAEPNTGELF
TRBV4-1	.	.	13	ASSQVNRKAYEQY
TRBV12-3/TRBV12-4	.	many	9	ASSLRRELF
TRBV20-1	.	.	13	SASGGQPSTDTQY
TRBV4-1	.	.	13	ASSQDRVRGAEAF
TRBV29-1	.	many	12	SVEVDSLTGEQY
TRBV2	.	many	15	ASRPEGGSSSNQPQH
TRBV6-1	.	many	11	ASSVPATDTQY
TRBV27	.	many	20	ASSLRSSVIRQGFRNTGELF
TRBV4-1	.	few	13	ASSHPNIGGTEAL
TRBV20-1	TRBD2	many	13	SAERLAGGMGTQY
TRBV18	.	many	12	ASSPRAGREKLF
TRBV3-1	TRBD2	many	13	ASSQAASGGDEQF
TRBV11-2	.	.	14	ASSLGGTPGTGEQL
TRBV14	TRBD1	many	15	ASSPHSGTGVSYEQY
TRBV7-9	TRBD2	many	14	ASSLFPGGIEETQY
TRBV20-1	TRBD2	few	12	SASRSGGTYEQY
TRBV12-3/TRBV12-4	TRBD2	many	14	ASRLAASGGADTQY
TRBV18	.	.	17	ASSPYQIGQLNSNQPQH
TRBV7-9	.	.	12	ASSLAPGLETQY
TRBV29-1	.	many	10	SVEDFGNTIY
TRBV6-2/TRBV6-3	TRBD2	.	14	ASSQKREGVTGELF
TRBV15	.	many	11	ATSQGPNNEQF
TRBV5-6	.	.	10	ASSLTANEQY
TRBV20-1	TRBD1	many	13	SADFDRGGNQPQH
TRBV2	.	many	10	ASNHGNTEAF
TRBV5-1	.	many	13	ASSLSTDGPGELF
TRBV20-1	.	.	13	SAGIPGATNYGYT
TRBV20-1	.	.	16	SASDNYRGPSRWNTIY
TRBV12-3/TRBV12-4	.	few	10	ASSPQGGKLF
TRBV10-3	TRBD2	few	12	AIRSGTSGSEQF
TRBV9	.	many	13	ASSSEDGRNQPQH
TRBV20-1	.	many	10	SASDLQETQY
TRBV6-1	TRBD1	few	11	ASRDRGNYGYA
TRBV14	.	many	10	ASSHGTDTQY
TRBV20-1	TRBD1	many	13	SARGVPGQDEKLF